The 2 T cell receptor beta chains given below trace back to one sample, sequenced in a study of T-cell reconstitution after alpha-beta-depleted transplantation in children. Preparing the TCRbeta library involved the use of unique molecular identifiers. TCRdb processed the PCR reads anew with MiXCR; each CDR3 protein has one entry. This repertoire shows 200,000 to 250,000 distinct CDR3 sequences, approximately 11% found once; its top ten account for 28%. Source: PBMCs, taken before TCRalphabeta/CD19-depleted stem cell transplant. The origin of the receptors is a child less than two years old with acute myeloid leukemia, due to receive a stem cell transplant.

This clonotype was seen repeatedly, ten times or more. This chain links TRBV4-2 with TRBJ2-2; the match to TRBD1 covers 7 bases. The junction had 9 bases not matched to a gene; V was cut back by 4 bases and J by 7 bases. Germline V CDR1 and CDR2: LGHNA, YNFKEQ. The CDR3 runs 15 residues. CDR3 sequence reads: CASSRTDRAIGELFF. CDR3 coding DNA: TGTGCCAGCAGCCGAACAGACAGGGCAATCGGGGAGCTGTTTTTT.

This clonotype was detected many times. This chain links TRBV6-5 with TRBJ1-5; 7 nucleotides agree with TRBD1. The germline gives CDR1 MNHEY, CDR2 SVGAGI. This CDR3 is built from 15 residues. J lost 4 bases, V lost 0 bases, and 3 bases had no gene match. CDR3 residues: CASSYSDRVNQPQHF. As DNA, the CDR3 is TGTGCCAGCAGTTACTCTGACAGGGTAAATCAGCCCCAGCATTTT.